The sequence of this TCR beta chain was determined in a study of vaccination effects on CD4 cells after COVID-19. On the study more broadly: A few million PBMC were seeded per well and grown in the presence of around 10 IU/ml IL-2 and about 10 ug/ml peptides.

Here immunoSEQ multiplex PCR was the method, and the copy in TCRdb shows in-frame clones only, minus some. The table lists 40,000 or so clones, 82% of them singletons, with roughly 3% in the top ten. Following a roughly 10-day culture, CD4+ T cells were purified. V lost 5 bases, J lost 0 bases, and 1 base stayed unmatched. CDR1 is SGHRS, CDR2 YFSETQ, per germline. CDR3 length: 14 amino acids. Points on this clone: Antigen specificity is unknown.

The J gene is TRBJ2-2, the V gene TRBV5-1; 7 bases agree with TRBD2. This TCR came from a human donor who received a COVID-19 vaccine. This specimen consisted of CD4+ T cells from PBMCs cultured without peptide, obtained before COVID-19 vaccination. The CDR3 DNA sequence: TGCGCCAGCAGAGCGGGGACGAACACCGGGGAGCTGTTTTTT. Translation: CASRAGTNTGELFF.